These 23 T cell receptor beta chains share one sample of origin, sequenced in a study of blood T cell repertoires in COVID-19. Profiling relied on immunoSEQ multiplex PCR, and the TCRdb table lists in-frame clones only, not all of them. The table records 400,000 to 500,000 clones, 88% of them present only once. The sequencing sample was made of PBMCs or T cells enriched from blood (not recorded which). The receptors originated from a woman between 18 and 29 years old who had been exposed to COVID-19.

The chain recombines TRBV11-2 with TRBJ2-7, with D perhaps matching TRBD1 (5 bases). Germline V CDR1 and CDR2: SGHAT, FQNNGV. CDR3 length equals 13 residues. V was cut by 6 bases and J by 1 base, with 10 bases left in between. CDR3 protein: CASRPAGSYEQYF. The CDR3 coding sequence is TGTGCCAGCAGGCCGGCAGGGTCCTACGAGCAGTACTTC.

V usage is TRBV9 and J usage is TRBJ1-1, with D possibly TRBD1 on 6 matching bases. Germline V gives CDR1 SGDLS, CDR2 YYNGEE. With 0 bases removed from V and 3 bases from J, the gap between germline ends came to 9 bases. The CDR3 is made up of 14 amino acids. The CDR3 loop reads CASSVVQGDTEAFF. CDR3 DNA: TGTGCCAGCAGCGTAGTACAGGGAGACACTGAAGCTTTCTTT.

V usage is TRBV15 and J usage is TRBJ2-7; 7 bases are a match to TRBD1. The germline V gene encodes CDR1 LNHNV and CDR2 YYDKDF (reference sequence). V lost 5 bases to trimming and J lost 1 base; unmatched junction nucleotides: 5. This CDR3 contains 14 residues. This CDR3 is CATSRPGQSYEQYF. Written as DNA, the CDR3 is TGTGCCACCAGCCGTCCGGGACAGTCCTACGAGCAGTACTTC.

The chain recombines TRBV4-1 with TRBJ1-6, with TRBD1 matching 8 bases. The CDR3 has 15 amino acids. Trimming at V came to 3 bases and at J to 8 bases, leaving 6 bases not matched to a gene. In germline, CDR1 is MGHRA, CDR2 YSYEKL. This CDR3 is CASSQPDRVDSPLHF. DNA for the CDR3: TGCGCCAGCAGCCAGCCGGACAGGGTTGATTCACCCCTCCACTTT.

The rearrangement uses TRBV3-1 (or the pseudogene TRBV3-2) and TRBJ1-3, with a tentative D call TRBD1 (5 bases). The germline CDR1 and CDR2 sequences are LGHDT and YNNKEL (reference sequence). Trimming took 4 bases from V and 2 from J, leaving 9 bases between them. CDR3 length: 14 residues. CDR3 protein: CASSLQVPGNTIYF. The CDR3 DNA sequence: TGTGCCAGCAGCCTACAGGTACCTGGAAACACCATATATTTT.

The rearrangement uses TRBV7-2 and TRBJ2-7; D may be TRBD2 (5 bases). This CDR3 is 15 amino acids long. Germline loops: CDR1 SGHTA, CDR2 FQGNSA. Trimming removed 5 bases from V and 2 bases from J, with 16 bases in between. In DNA form, the CDR3 reads TGTGCCAGCAGCCCAGCGGTCCACAGCGCCTACGAGCAGTACTTC. Amino acid sequence: CASSPAVHSAYEQYF.

The chain is built from TRBV29-1 and TRBJ2-1; 10 bases are a match to TRBD1. Germline lookup yields CDR1 SQVTM and CDR2 ANQGSEA. After removal of 7 bases from V and 7 bases from J, the junction contained 4 bases not matched to a gene. The CDR3 extends over 12 amino acids. DNA of the CDR3: TGCAGCGCTGACAGGGGGCTGAATGAGCAGTTCTTC. Translating gives CSADRGLNEQFF.

The V gene is TRBV29-1, the J gene TRBJ2-7, with D maybe TRBD1 (6 bases). V was cut by 5 bases and J by 3 bases, with 8 bases left in between. The CDR3 contains 11 residues. Per the germline V gene, CDR1 is SQVTM and CDR2 is ANQGSEA. The CDR3 loop reads CSVRRGYEQYF. DNA for the CDR3: TGCAGCGTTCGCAGGGGCTACGAGCAGTACTTC.

The chain joins TRBV9 to TRBJ2-5; 10 nucleotides align to TRBD2. Germline CDR1 is SGDLS and CDR2 is YYNGEE. This CDR3 has 18 amino acids. After removal of 0 bases from V and 3 bases from J, the junction contained 11 bases not matched to a gene. CDR3 in DNA: TGTGCCAGCAGCGTAGCTCGGGGTAGCGGGGGGCCTAAAGAGACCCAGTACTTC. Translation gives CASSVARGSGGPKETQYF.

The gene calls are TRBV7-2 and TRBJ2-2; TRBD2 is a possible D gene (6 bases). CDR1 and CDR2 (germline): SGHTA, FQGNSA. The CDR3 has 15 amino acids. Trimming shortened V by 0 bases and J by 3 bases, and 8 bases separated the two germline ends. CDR3: CASSLAGGHTGELFF. The CDR3 DNA follows: TGTGCCAGCAGCTTAGCGGGGGGACACACCGGGGAGCTGTTTTTT.

The gene calls are TRBV18 and TRBJ1-4; D remains unclear. CDR1 is KGHSH and CDR2 is LQKENI in the germline V gene. This CDR3 is built from 16 residues. Deletions cut 8 bases from V and 3 bases from J, with 19 bases between. CDR3 region: CASRLSGGLANEKLFF. The CDR3 region has the DNA TGTGCCAGCCGACTAAGTGGAGGGTTGGCTAATGAAAAACTGTTTTTT.

The gene calls are TRBV4-2 and TRBJ1-3; D is unresolved. This CDR3 is 13 amino acids long. Germline CDR1 is LGHNA and CDR2 is YNFKEQ. V lost 0 bases and J lost 15, with 15 bases in between. The CDR3 loop is CASSQDDGVARYF. CDR3 nucleotide sequence: TGTGCCAGCAGCCAAGATGACGGGGTGGCCCGATATTTT.

This chain links TRBV3-1 (or the pseudogene TRBV3-2) with TRBJ1-1, with 7 bases that match TRBD1. The CDR3 runs 14 residues. With 8 bases clipped from V and 1 base from J, the junction kept 7 bases outside the gene matches. Germline-derived CDR1 and CDR2 are LGHDT and YNNKEL (reference sequence). In DNA, the CDR3 is TGTGCCAGCGGGGCGGGACAGACGAACACTGAAGCTTTCTTT. Translation: CASGAGQTNTEAFF.

The chain links TRBV5-6 to TRBJ2-5; the match to TRBD1 covers 8 bases. Trimming cost V 4 bases and J 2 bases; bases outside gene matches: 10. There are 16 residues in the CDR3. Looked up from germline, CDR1 is SGHDT and CDR2 is YYEEEE. The CDR3 is CASSRDRGNIQETQYF. In DNA, the CDR3 is TGTGCCAGCAGCCGAGACAGGGGTAACATACAAGAGACCCAGTACTTC. Using reference TRBV5-6 and TRBJ2-5 for the parts outside the CDR3, the full variable domain is DAGVTQSPTHLIKTRGQQVTLRCSPKSGHDTVSWYQQALGQGPQFIFQYYEEEERQRGNFPDRFSGHQFPNYSSELNVNALLLGDSALYLCASSRDRGNIQETQYFGPGTRLLVL.

The chain employs TRBV28 and TRBJ1-2; D is unclear. With 7 bases removed from V and 2 bases from J, the gap between germline ends came to 20 bases. This CDR3 has 16 amino acids. In germline, CDR1 is MDHEN, CDR2 SYDVKM. The CDR3 sequence is CASTPPGFQVNYGYTF. CDR3 nucleotide sequence: TGTGCCAGCACCCCCCCGGGGTTCCAAGTAAACTATGGCTACACCTTC.

This chain links TRBV10-2 with TRBJ1-4, with 8 bases aligning to TRBD1. CDR1 and CDR2 from the germline V gene are WSHSY and SAAADI. After removal of 2 bases from V and 8 bases from J, the junction contained 7 bases not matched to a gene. This CDR3 has 15 residues. CDR3 region: CASSEARTGIEKLFF. The CDR3 region has the DNA TGCGCCAGCAGTGAGGCGCGGACAGGGATAGAAAAACTGTTTTTT.

The chain employs TRBV5-6 and TRBJ1-4; 7 bases fit TRBD1. CDR1 is SGHDT and CDR2 is YYEEEE in the germline V gene. Trimming removed 4 bases from V and 7 bases from J; junction bases left unmatched: 10. The CDR3 length is 15 residues. DNA for the CDR3: TGTGCCAGCAGCCTTATGGGACAGATACCTGAAAAACTGTTTTTT. This gives the protein CASSLMGQIPEKLFF.

The rearrangement uses TRBV5-6 and TRBJ1-5; weak D call: TRBD1 (5 bases). With 1 base removed from V and 1 base from J, the gap between germline ends came to 12 bases. The CDR3 has 16 amino acids. Germline V gives CDR1 SGHDT, CDR2 YYEEEE. CDR3 amino acids: CASSLSSGGSNQPQHF. CDR3 nucleotide sequence: TGTGCCAGCAGCTTGAGTTCGGGGGGGAGCAATCAGCCCCAGCATTTT.

The chain uses TRBV27 and TRBJ1-2, with 7 bases aligning to TRBD1. Per germline, CDR1 MNHEY and CDR2 SMNVEV (reference sequence). V was clipped by 6 bases and J by 3 bases; unmatched bases: 7. This CDR3 is built from 14 residues. The CDR3 DNA sequence: TGTGCCAGCAGAAACAGGGGTAGGGACTATGGCTACACCTTC. This sequence encodes CASRNRGRDYGYTF.

The CDR3 nucleotides read TGTGCAAGTCGGCCAAAAATATTAGCAGGGGGCATATACAATGAGCAGTTCTTC. Its protein is CASRPKILAGGIYNEQFF. This chain links TRBV12-2 with TRBJ2-1; the table's D gene call, TRBD1, was not cross checked with the DNA. TRBV12-2 is noted as a pseudogene. CDR3 length: 18 amino acids.

Here the CDR3 DNA reads TGTGCCAGCAGCCCCGCGGGCAGAAAGTACTTC. The encoded protein is CASSPAGRKYF. This chain connects TRBV5-8 to TRBJ2-5; D may be TRBD2 (5 bases). Deletions cut 4 bases from V and 12 bases from J, with 13 bases between. CDR3 size: 11 residues. Germline lookup yields CDR1 SGHTS and CDR2 YDEGEE.

The table lists this clone with a count of one. This chain joins TRBV19 and TRBJ1-5; D is uncertain. Germline CDR1 LNHDA, CDR2 SQIVND (reference sequence). Trimming cost V 5 bases and J 4 bases, with 15 bases left between them. The CDR3 contains 15 residues. CDR3 DNA sequence: TGTGCCAGTAGTTTTGGTACAGTAGGAAATCAGCCCCAGCATTTT. Its protein is CASSFGTVGNQPQHF.

The V gene is TRBV10-3, the J gene TRBJ1-5, with 7 bases lining up with TRBD1. There are 16 residues in the CDR3. CDR1 and CDR2 from the germline V gene are ENHRY and SYGVKD. The V gene end was trimmed by 6 bases and the J gene end by 0 bases; junction bases not matched to a gene: 8. CDR3 sequence (DNA): TGTGCCATCAGCGACCGACAGGGACTTAGCAATCAGCCCCAGCATTTT. It specifies CAISDRQGLSNQPQHF.